These T cell receptor beta chains were read from a single sample in a study of cytomegalovirus exposure and HLA in healthy donors. Profiling relied on immunoSEQ multiplex PCR, and the TCRdb table lists in-frame clones only, not all of them. The sample carries about 270,000 clones, about 75% recorded once. Sequenced material: PBMCs. The receptors stem from a female donor in good health and CMV-seronegative. Both conserved end residues are part of each CDR3. The D gene is left open where the match is weak. Clone size is stated in some rows and not others, as once, few, many or a class when expanded.

once | TRBJ1-3 | TRBV19 | . | CASTKTDLSGNTIYF | TGTGCCAGTACCAAGACAGACCTCTCTGGAAACACCATATATTTT
. | TRBJ2-1 | TRBV6-5 | TRBD2 | CASSYNQREGHEQFF | TGTGCCAGCAGTTACAACCAGCGGGAGGGGCATGAGCAGTTCTTC
. | TRBJ2-7 | TRBV7-2 | . | CASRRGMAGYYEQYF | TGTGCCAGCAGACGAGGAATGGCGGGTTACTACGAGCAGTACTTC
. | TRBJ2-7 | TRBV5-6 | . | CASSHRETYEQYF | TGTGCCAGCAGCCACAGGGAAACCTACGAGCAGTACTTC
. | TRBJ2-5 | TRBV14 | . | CASGQAPDRSGQTQYF | TGTGCCAGCGGCCAAGCTCCGGACAGATCTGGACAGACCCAGTACTTC
. | TRBJ1-5 | TRBV5-1 | . | CASSPAGGGQPQHF | TGCGCCAGCAGCCCGGCGGGGGGCGGCCAGCCCCAGCATTTT
. | TRBJ2-7 | TRBV2 | TRBD2 | CASGGTSGSHEQYF | TGTGCCAGCGGCGGGACTAGCGGGAGCCACGAGCAGTACTTC
few | TRBJ2-7 | TRBV11-2 | TRBD2 | CASSSIVRLAAYEQYF | TGTGCCAGCAGCTCGATCGTTAGACTAGCGGCCTACGAGCAGTACTTC
. | TRBJ2-5 | TRBV25-1 | . | CASSESSEGQTQYF | TGTGCCAGCAGTGAATCCTCGGAGGGCCAGACCCAGTACTTC
. | TRBJ2-2 | TRBV28 | . | CASSLGVLGTGELFF | TGTGCCAGCAGTCTGGGAGTCCTCGGGACCGGGGAGCTGTTTTTT
. | TRBJ1-5 | TRBV27 | . | CASSSLGGPADYQPQHF | TGTGCCAGCAGTTCACTCGGGGGGCCTGCGGATTATCAGCCCCAGCATTTT
. | TRBJ2-3 | TRBV5-1 | TRBD2 | CASSLDISGGTDTQYF | TGCGCCAGCAGCTTGGATATTAGCGGGGGCACAGATACGCAGTATTTT
once | TRBJ2-1 | TRBV7-6 | . | CASSPVLGDEQFF | TGTGCCAGCAGTCCCGTCCTAGGGGATGAGCAGTTCTTC
. | TRBJ2-3 | TRBV14 | . | CASSQPFTDTQYF | TGTGCCAGCAGCCAACCCTTCACAGATACGCAGTATTTT
once | TRBJ2-2 | TRBV14 | TRBD1 | CASSLQGKGELFF | TGTGCCAGCAGCCTACAGGGGAAAGGGGAGCTGTTTTTT
few | TRBJ2-1 | TRBV6-5 | . | CASRGTGRPEQFF | TGTGCCAGCAGAGGGACTGGACGCCCTGAGCAGTTCTTC
. | TRBJ2-1 | TRBV7-9 | . | CASSFGDERNNEQFF | TGTGCCAGCAGCTTCGGAGACGAGAGAAACAATGAGCAGTTCTTC
. | TRBJ2-4 | TRBV15 | TRBD1 | CATSRADRLKNIQYF | TGTGCCACCAGCAGAGCGGACAGGCTAAAAAACATTCAGTACTTC
few | TRBJ2-1 | TRBV11-3 | TRBD2 | CASSPRTGEGLNEQFF | TGTGCCAGCAGCCCCAGGACGGGGGAGGGTTTAAATGAGCAGTTCTTC
. | TRBJ2-1 | TRBV6-5 | . | CASSRKQYNEQFF | TGTGCCAGCAGCCGAAAACAGTACAATGAGCAGTTCTTC
. | TRBJ2-7 | TRBV2 | TRBD2 | CASSALAGGSYEQYF | TGTGCCAGCAGCGCGCTAGCGGGGGGCTCCTACGAGCAGTACTTC
once | TRBJ2-7 | TRBV29-1 | . | CSVEWGTYEQYF | TGCAGCGTTGAATGGGGCACCTACGAGCAGTACTTC
. | TRBJ1-1 | TRBV6-1 | . | CATSQEGLTEAFF | TGTGCCACCTCCCAGGAGGGCTTGACTGAAGCTTTCTTT
few | TRBJ2-3 | TRBV11-2 | . | CASSHFTDTQYF | TGTGCCAGCAGCCACTTCACAGATACGCAGTATTTT
. | TRBJ2-7 | TRBV14 | . | CASSQVGGRQYF | TGTGCCAGCAGCCAAGTTGGCGGTAGACAGTACTTC
. | TRBJ2-1 | TRBV6-1 | TRBD2 | CASRQSGISYNEQFF | TGTGCCAGCAGGCAGAGCGGGATCTCCTACAATGAGCAGTTCTTC
. | TRBJ2-1 | TRBV7-6 | TRBD2 | CASSLIRLADYNEQFF | TGTGCCAGCAGCTTAATTAGACTAGCGGACTACAATGAGCAGTTCTTC
. | TRBJ2-7 | TRBV19 | . | CASSINGIAYEQYF | TGTGCCAGTAGTATAAACGGGATTGCCTACGAGCAGTACTTC
. | TRBJ2-1 | TRBV19 | TRBD2 | CASSIYPGLAGGPGNEQFF | TGTGCCAGTAGTATCTACCCGGGACTAGCGGGAGGGCCGGGCAATGAGCAGTTCTTC
once | TRBJ2-7 | TRBV27 | TRBD2 | CASSQFGSGGYEQYF | TGTGCCAGCAGCCAGTTCGGGAGCGGGGGCTACGAGCAGTACTTC
. | TRBJ2-3 | TRBV2 | . | CASSVTQILAQYF | TGTGCCAGCAGTGTTACGCAGATCCTTGCGCAGTATTTT
. | TRBJ1-2 | TRBV29-1 | . | CSVASGYYGYTF | TGCAGCGTTGCTTCCGGTTACTATGGCTACACCTTC
. | TRBJ2-1 | TRBV7-9 | TRBD2 | CASSWTSGYNEQFF | TGTGCCAGCAGCTGGACTAGCGGATACAATGAGCAGTTCTTC
. | TRBJ1-5 | TRBV11-2 | TRBD1 | CASSLGEGVGTANQPQHF | TGTGCCAGCAGCCTAGGAGAAGGGGTTGGGACAGCTAATCAGCCCCAGCATTTT
. | TRBJ1-2 | TRBV27 | . | CASSPGLGPVGYTF | TGTGCCAGCAGTCCCGGTCTGGGCCCAGTCGGCTACACCTTC